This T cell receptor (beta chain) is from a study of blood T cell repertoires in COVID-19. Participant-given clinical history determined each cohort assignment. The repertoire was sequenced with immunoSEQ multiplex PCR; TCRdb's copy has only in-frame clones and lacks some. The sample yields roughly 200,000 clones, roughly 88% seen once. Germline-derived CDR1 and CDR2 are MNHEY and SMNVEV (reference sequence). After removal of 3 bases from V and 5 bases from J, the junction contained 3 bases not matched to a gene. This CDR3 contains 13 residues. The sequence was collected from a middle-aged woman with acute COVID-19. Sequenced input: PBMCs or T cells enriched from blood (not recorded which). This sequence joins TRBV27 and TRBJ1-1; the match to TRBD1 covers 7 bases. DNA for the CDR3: TGTGCCAGCAGTTTCAGGGGGAGTACTGAAGCTTTCTTT. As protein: CASSFRGSTEAFF.